Listed here are 32 T cell receptor beta chains from one sample, sequenced in a study of control samples from healthy donors and cancer patients. Produced via immunoSEQ multiplex PCR; TCRdb's table is partial and in-frame only. The data contain a few hundred thousand clones, 90% of them seen just once; the ten biggest clones take up 5.5% to 7.5%. Sequencing was done on a sample of PBMCs. The receptors were gathered from a middle-aged man with head and neck cancer.

The CDR3 nucleotides read TGTGCCAGCAGCCCTGGACAGGGTGACTATGGCTACACCTTC. Protein sequence: CASSPGQGDYGYTF. The chain employs TRBV6-6 and TRBJ1-2, with TRBD1 identical over 8 bases. V dropped 6 bases and J dropped 3; count of bases not matched to a gene: 6. This CDR3 has 14 amino acids. Germline V gives CDR1 MNHNY, CDR2 SVGAGI (reference sequence).

The chain links TRBV30 to TRBJ1-6; TRBD1 matches at 7 bases. This CDR3 has 13 amino acids. Looked up from germline, CDR1 is GTSNPN and CDR2 is SVGIG (reference sequence). With 8 bases clipped from V and 9 bases from J, the junction kept 10 bases outside the gene matches. CDR3 residues: CAGADRVVSPLHF. The CDR3 DNA sequence: TGTGCCGGAGCTGACAGGGTTGTTTCACCCCTCCACTTT.

This chain uses TRBV7-2 with TRBJ1-4; 10 bases fit TRBD1. V lost 6 bases to trimming and J lost 7 bases; unmatched junction nucleotides: 5. Germline V CDR1 and CDR2: SGHTA, FQGNSA. The CDR3 covers 14 residues. The CDR3 here is CASSRQGAIEKLFF. Here the CDR3 DNA reads TGTGCCAGCAGTCGACAGGGGGCGATTGAAAAACTGTTTTTT.

This chain links TRBV19 with TRBJ2-7; 7 bases map to TRBD1. The CDR3 sequence is 15 residues long. Germline V gives CDR1 LNHDA, CDR2 SQIVND (reference sequence). The V segment lost 5 bases and the J segment 4 bases; nucleotides outside the gene matches: 11. The CDR3 region is CASSVQGTVEYEQYF. The CDR3 DNA follows: TGTGCCAGTAGTGTACAGGGGACAGTCGAGTACGAGCAGTACTTC.

V is TRBV9 and J is TRBJ2-7; 15 bases align to TRBD2. CDR1 and CDR2 (germline): SGDLS, YYNGEE. CDR3 length: 16 residues. V lost 4 bases to trimming and J lost 6 bases; unmatched junction nucleotides: 8. The DNA for the CDR3 is TGTGCCAGCAGCCTCGGACTAGCGGGAGGGCCAGGCGAGCAGTACTTC. Its protein product is CASSLGLAGGPGEQYF.

The chain carries TRBV5-5 and TRBJ2-3, with unresolved D. The germline V and J ends were trimmed by 0 bases and 2 bases, with 10 bases remaining between them. The CDR3 contains 15 residues. Germline V gene data show CDR1 as SGHKS and CDR2 as YYEKEE (reference sequence). CDR3 loop: CASSLGPLTTDTQYF. Here the CDR3 DNA reads TGTGCCAGCAGCTTGGGGCCCTTGACCACAGATACGCAGTATTTT.

This chain uses TRBV12-3 or TRBV12-4 with TRBJ1-4, with D uncertain. Deletions cut 2 bases from V and 7 bases from J, with 8 bases between. The CDR3 contains 13 residues. In DNA form, the CDR3 reads TGTGCCAGCAGTTTATCGGGAGGTGAAAAACTGTTTTTT. Its translation is CASSLSGGEKLFF.

The chain uses TRBV10-3 and TRBJ1-4; D is undetermined. V shed 2 bases and J shed 8 bases, with 12 bases lying between them. CDR3 length equals 14 residues. CDR1 and CDR2 (germline): ENHRY, SYGVKD. The CDR3 sequence is CAISERPEGEKLFF. The CDR3 bases are TGTGCCATCAGTGAGCGCCCTGAGGGAGAAAAACTGTTTTTT.

In this sample, this clone turned up a few times. Distinct nucleotide sequences in the sample also encode this CDR3. The genes are TRBV5-1 and TRBJ2-7, with D unresolved. CDR3 length: 12 residues. The V end lost 0 bases, the J end lost 3 bases, and 4 bases lay between the germline ends. Per germline, CDR1 SGHRS and CDR2 YFSETQ. The CDR3 DNA is TGCGCCAGCAGCTTGGTTGGCTACGAGCAGTACTTC. Residues: CASSLVGYEQYF.

This clone showed up just a few times. The V gene is TRBV6-5, the J gene TRBJ1-2; TRBD1 might be the D (5 bases). CDR1 and CDR2 from the germline V gene are MNHEY and SVGAGI. With 2 bases removed from V and 5 bases from J, the gap between germline ends came to 15 bases. The CDR3 has 15 residues. In DNA, the CDR3 is TGTGCCAGCAGTTACAGGCAGGGCCTCGCATATGGCTACACCTTC. Amino acid sequence: CASSYRQGLAYGYTF.

The chain links TRBV9 to TRBJ1-2, with a weak D call TRBD1 (6 bases). Germline assignment: CDR1 SGDLS and CDR2 YYNGEE. The germline V and J ends were trimmed by 4 bases and 3 bases, with 13 bases remaining between them. This CDR3 has 14 residues. CDR3 protein: CASSPLGGDYGYTF. Written as DNA, the CDR3 is TGTGCCAGCAGCCCCTTGGGGGGCGACTATGGCTACACCTTC.

The chain employs TRBV7-3 and TRBJ1-6, with a possible D match to TRBD1 (5 bases). Germline CDR1 is SGHTA and CDR2 is FQGTGA. V lost 6 bases, J lost 6 bases, and 12 bases lay in between. The CDR3 sequence is 14 residues long. DNA for the CDR3: TGTGCCAGCAGTTTTGAGGGACCTAATTCACCCCTCCACTTT. The encoded protein is CASSFEGPNSPLHF.

The rearrangement joins TRBV6-6 to TRBJ2-1; 7 nucleotides match TRBD1. This CDR3 spans 14 amino acids. Losses at the gene ends were 5 bases for V and 2 bases for J; bases not matched to a gene: 3. The V gene's germline CDR1 is MNHNY and CDR2 SVGAGI (reference sequence). CDR3 coding DNA: TGTGCCAGCAGTCAAACAGGGGCCTACAATGAGCAGTTCTTC. This gives the protein CASSQTGAYNEQFF.

The chain recombines TRBV2 with TRBJ2-2; either TRBD1 or TRBD2 may fit D (5 bases each). The CDR3 spans 14 residues. The V gene's germline CDR1 is SNHLY and CDR2 FYNNEI. Trimming left V 4 bases short and J 6 bases short, with 12 bases between. The CDR3 here is CASSADRGPGELFF. The CDR3 nucleotides read TGTGCCAGCAGTGCTGACAGAGGGCCCGGGGAGCTGTTTTTT.

This chain joins TRBV3-1 (or the pseudogene TRBV3-2) and TRBJ1-6, with D perhaps matching TRBD1 (6 bases). Trimming shortened V by 4 bases and J by 9 bases, and 19 bases separated the two germline ends. The CDR3 is made up of 16 amino acids. Germline values: CDR1 LGHDT, CDR2 YNNKEL (reference sequence). CDR3 protein: CASSPKRGVGASPLHF. DNA for the CDR3: TGTGCCAGCAGCCCCAAAAGGGGGGTGGGGGCTTCACCCCTCCACTTT.

The V and J genes are TRBV2 and TRBJ1-2, with D perhaps matching TRBD1 (5 bases). Between the trimmed V and J ends, which lost 4 bases and 7 bases, there was a span of 13 bases. The CDR3 is 13 amino acids. The germline V gene has CDR1 SNHLY and CDR2 FYNNEI. The CDR3: CASSAIQAPGYTF. DNA of the CDR3: TGTGCCAGCAGTGCGATACAGGCGCCTGGCTACACCTTC. The full variable domain, completed using reference TRBV2 and TRBJ1-2, is EPEVTQTPSHQVTQMGQEVILRCVPISNHLYFYWYRQILGQKVEFLVSFYNNEISEKSEIFDDQFSVERPDGSNFTLKIRSTKLEDSAMYFCASSAIQAPGYTFGSGTRLTVV.

The chain has TRBV6-6 and TRBJ2-3, with a weak D call TRBD2 (6 bases). The CDR3 contains 14 residues. Germline lookup yields CDR1 MNHNY and CDR2 SVGAGI (reference sequence). Deletions cut 6 bases from V and 0 bases from J, with 10 bases between. In nucleotides, the CDR3 is TGTGCCAGCAGGGCCGGGGGTAGCACAGATACGCAGTATTTT. Its protein product is CASRAGGSTDTQYF.

This chain links TRBV2 with TRBJ1-3; 8 nucleotides line up with TRBD1. Germline assignment: CDR1 SNHLY and CDR2 FYNNEI. The CDR3 consists of 13 residues. V was clipped by 7 bases and J by 4 bases; unmatched bases: 3. The CDR3 bases are TGTGCCAGCACCTGGACAGGGGGAAACACCATATATTTT. Translating gives CASTWTGGNTIYF.

This rearrangement joins TRBV28 to TRBJ2-3; D ambiguous. From germline, CDR1 is MDHEN and CDR2 SYDVKM. The CDR3 covers 12 residues. The V end was cut by 8 bases, the J end by 0 bases, with 6 bases between. Here the CDR3 reads CASEASTDTQYF. The CDR3 nucleotides read TGTGCCAGCGAGGCGAGCACAGATACGCAGTATTTT.

V is TRBV4-2 and J is TRBJ1-1; 8 bases map to TRBD1. The germline V gene has CDR1 LGHNA and CDR2 YNFKEQ. The trim removed 1 base at V and 3 bases at J, leaving 10 bases unmatched. This CDR3 region has 17 residues. The CDR3 loop reads CASSQARRQGLDTEAFF. CDR3 in DNA: TGTGCCAGCAGCCAAGCGCGACGACAGGGGTTGGACACTGAAGCTTTCTTT.

The chain joins TRBV5-6 to TRBJ2-7; D is ambiguous. Trimming left V 4 bases short and J 4 bases short, with 21 bases between. Per the germline V gene, CDR1 is SGHDT and CDR2 is YYEEEE. CDR3 length: 16 residues. The CDR3 coding sequence is TGTGCCAGCAGCCCTCGCGGTCACACGATTAAATACGAGCAGTACTTC. Amino acids: CASSPRGHTIKYEQYF.

The gene calls are TRBV6-5 and TRBJ1-4, with TRBD1 as a possible D gene (5 bases). This CDR3 is 13 amino acids long. V was shortened by 5 bases and J by 15 bases, with 19 bases between the two germline ends. Germline CDR1 reads MNHEY; CDR2 reads SVGAGI. In nucleotides, the CDR3 is TGTGCCAGCAGTCTCGGGACTCGAAGGACTTTGTTTTTT. This sequence encodes CASSLGTRRTLFF.

This chain connects TRBV11-2 to TRBJ1-2; the D is unclear. The germline V gene has CDR1 SGHAT and CDR2 FQNNGV. Trimming removed 0 bases from V and 3 bases from J, with 26 bases in between. The CDR3 runs 20 residues. The CDR3 DNA sequence: TGTGCCAGCAGCTTAGATTACCGCCGGGGTTGGGAAACTTGGGACTATGGCTACACCTTC. This sequence encodes CASSLDYRRGWETWDYGYTF.

Only a few counts were recorded for this clone. The rearrangement links TRBV20-1 to TRBJ1-6, with 9 bases matching TRBD1. The germline V gene encodes CDR1 DFQATT and CDR2 SNEGSKA (reference sequence). CDR3 length: 16 residues. After removal of 3 bases from V and 7 bases from J, the junction contained 10 bases not matched to a gene. The CDR3 nucleotides read TGCAGTGCTAGTATCCCCGGGACAGGGTTGAATTCACCCCTCCACTTT. Its protein is CSASIPGTGLNSPLHF.

Only a few counts were recorded for this clone. CDR3 region: CAWTEGGPYTEAFF. The CDR3 nucleotides read TGTGCCTGGACGGAAGGGGGTCCTTACACTGAAGCTTTCTTT. This chain connects TRBV30 to TRBJ1-1; TRBD1 is a possible D gene (6 bases). Trimming cost V 4 bases and J 3 bases, with 15 bases left between them. This CDR3 is 14 amino acids long. Germline CDR1 and CDR2: GTSNPN and SVGIG (reference sequence).

This sequence joins TRBV7-9 and TRBJ2-2; no clear D gene. Deletions cut 6 bases from V and 2 bases from J, with 13 bases between. The CDR3 covers 15 residues. Germline-derived CDR1 and CDR2 are SEHNR and FQNEAQ (reference sequence). CDR3 bases: TGTGCCAGCAGACGGACGGCATTCAACACCGGGGAGCTGTTTTTT. As protein: CASRRTAFNTGELFF.

The chain joins TRBV29-1 to TRBJ2-7; 8 bases fit TRBD2. This CDR3 region has 14 residues. CDR1 is SQVTM and CDR2 is ANQGSEA in the germline V gene. Trimming took 6 bases from V and 0 from J; bases not matched to a gene: 7. The chain's CDR3 is CSVERSGSSYEQYF. CDR3 DNA sequence: TGCAGCGTAGAGAGAAGCGGGAGCTCCTACGAGCAGTACTTC.

The chain employs TRBV5-5 and TRBJ1-1; no definite D call. The CDR3 consists of 11 residues. Trimming pared 3 bases from V and 3 bases from J, leaving 3 bases between. Germline loops: CDR1 SGHKS, CDR2 YYEKEE (reference sequence). CDR3 amino acids: CASSSDTEAFF. In nucleotides, the CDR3 is TGTGCCAGCAGCTCGGACACTGAAGCTTTCTTT.

The genes are TRBV29-1 and TRBJ2-2; D possibly corresponds to TRBD1 (6 bases). Germline-derived CDR1 and CDR2 are SQVTM and ANQGSEA. V gave up 7 bases and J gave up 2 bases, with 14 bases separating them. CDR3 length equals 14 residues. The CDR3 loop reads CSASTGINTGELFF. DNA for the CDR3: TGCAGCGCGAGCACAGGGATTAACACCGGGGAGCTGTTTTTT.

The chain employs TRBV6-5 and TRBJ1-2; D possibly corresponds to TRBD1 (6 bases). Deletions cut 2 bases from V and 0 bases from J, with 7 bases between. Germline V CDR1 and CDR2: MNHEY, SVGAGI. The CDR3 totals 14 residues. CDR3 nucleotide sequence: TGTGCCAGCAGTTACCGACAGGCTAACTATGGCTACACCTTC. Its protein product is CASSYRQANYGYTF.

The CDR3 DNA follows: TGCGCCAGCAGCTCAACTCCTCCGGGACTAGCGGGAGGGACCTACGAGCAGTACTTC. It encodes CASSSTPPGLAGGTYEQYF. V and J are TRBV5-1 and TRBJ2-7; 16 positions agree with TRBD2. V dropped 3 bases and J dropped 2; count of bases not matched to a gene: 11. CDR3 length: 19 amino acids. Germline loops: CDR1 SGHRS, CDR2 YFSETQ. The full variable domain, in which reference TRBV5-1 and TRBJ2-7 provide the parts outside the CDR3, is KAGVTQTPRYLIKTRGQQVTLSCSPISGHRSVSWYQQTPGQGLQFLFEYFSETQRNKGNFPGRFSGRQFSNSRSEMNVSTLELGDSALYLCASSSTPPGLAGGTYEQYFGPGTRLTVT.

The chain links TRBV6-5 to TRBJ2-3, with D unresolved. This CDR3 is 12 amino acids long. Between the trimmed V and J ends, which lost 2 bases and 6 bases, there was a span of 6 bases. Looked up from germline, CDR1 is MNHEY and CDR2 is SVGAGI. The CDR3 spells CASSYTRDTQYF. The CDR3 DNA is TGTGCCAGCAGTTACACGAGGGATACGCAGTATTTT.